This passage covers 28 T cell receptor beta chains from one sample sequenced in a study of tumor-infiltrating lymphocytes in primary liver carcinoma (TCRdb year 2017). The sample was run on an Illumina HiSeq 2500. TCRbeta-specific cDNA was reverse-transcribed from about 0.45 ug total RNA using a constant-region primer and ProtoScript II reverse transcriptase. The TCRbeta libraries were prepared through three rounds of nested multiplex PCR following a slightly modified ARM-PCR procedure. Multiplex TRBV1-TRBV30 forward primers and a Cbeta reverse primer were used in the first two PCR rounds, each of which was run for 10 to 11 cycles. TCRdb took the public reads, trimmed them with fastp at Q25, ran MiXCR for clone calling and kept in-frame beta chains. CDR3 protein sequences are deduplicated, and each keeps its most common genes and DNA. Counted in this sample were approximately 110,000 distinct CDR3 sequences; approximately 64% of them appeared once. Together, the top ten hold around 8.4% of the sample.

Without any cell sorting, total RNA and DNA were extracted together from about 20-30 mg of bulk tissue using the AllPrep DNA/RNA mini kit. Sequencing was carried out using liver tumor tissue from sampling region 3. Reading the label with the study, this specimen's cell subset or site is: tumor region T3, left-lateral pole. The receptors originated from a woman aged 60-70 years with primary liver carcinoma and hepatitis B virus infection.

This clonotype was observed once. Being one base from a much bigger clone, this may be a read error. The chain couples TRBV5-1 to TRBJ2-3, with 10 nucleotides matching TRBD1. Germline CDR1 is SGHRS and CDR2 is YFSETQ. The CDR3 loop spans 14 amino acids. V shed 6 bases, J shed 7 bases, and the junction held 8 bases outside the gene matches. CDR3 bases: TGCGCCAGCATAGGACAGGGGGGACCATATACGCAGTATTTT. Amino acid sequence: CASIGQGGPYTQYF.

Remarks on this clonotype: The junction shows a germline mismatch at one end, possibly a read error. Here the CDR3 DNA reads TGTGCCAGCAGGTTAGCAGGGTTAGGAGAAGAACTGTTTTTT. Its protein is CASRLAGLGEELFF. This chain uses TRBV11-2 with TRBJ1-4; D is perhaps TRBD1 (5 bases). Germline values: CDR1 SGHAT, CDR2 FQNNGV. This CDR3 is 14 amino acids long.

The V call is TRBV11-2, the J call TRBJ2-2; tentatively, D is TRBD1 (5 bases). This CDR3 is built from 18 residues. Germline V gene data show CDR1 as SGHAT and CDR2 as FQNNGV. The germline V and J ends were trimmed by 2 bases and 6 bases, with 22 bases remaining between them. CDR3 region: CASSLRLCGQGNAGELFF. CDR3 sequence (DNA): TGTGCCAGCAGCTTACGGTTGTGTGGGCAGGGCAACGCCGGGGAGCTGTTTTTT.

CDR3 loop: CASTTRTGFNQPQHF. CDR3 sequence (DNA): TGTGCCAGTACCACCAGGACAGGCTTTAATCAGCCCCAGCATTTT. This chain uses TRBV19 with TRBJ1-5; the match to TRBD1 covers 7 bases. V lost 7 bases to trimming and J lost 4 bases; unmatched junction nucleotides: 10. This CDR3 has 15 amino acids. CDR1 and CDR2 from the germline V gene are LNHDA and SQIVND (reference sequence). The full variable domain, in which reference TRBV19 and TRBJ1-5 provide the parts outside the CDR3, is DGGITQSPKYLFRKEGQNVTLSCEQNLNHDAMYWYRQDPGQGLRLIYYSQIVNDFQKGDIAEGYSVSREKKESFPLTVTSAQKNPTAFYLCASTTRTGFNQPQHFGDGTRLSIL.

To note about this clonotype: A read error may explain this, as a much larger clone is one base away. The V gene is TRBV5-4, the J gene TRBJ2-1; 11 bases align to TRBD1. CDR1 is SGHNT and CDR2 is YYREEE in the germline V gene (reference sequence). This CDR3 region has 16 residues. The ends lost 8 bases at V and 3 bases at J; junction bases unmatched: 10. CDR3 DNA sequence: TGTGCCAGGAGCCCGCCGGGACAGGGGGTCTACAATGAGCAGTTCTTC. Protein: CARSPPGQGVYNEQFF.

A few counts support this clonotype. The chain recombines TRBV30 with TRBJ1-2; 7 positions match TRBD1. The CDR3 runs to 16 residues. V lost 3 bases to trimming and J lost 0 bases; unmatched junction nucleotides: 10. Germline V gives CDR1 GTSNPN, CDR2 SVGIG (reference sequence). The CDR3 protein is CAWRGRDRVPNYGYTF. CDR3 in DNA: TGTGCCTGGAGGGGCCGGGACAGAGTACCTAACTATGGCTACACCTTC.

This clonotype was found a few times. The rearrangement uses TRBV20-1 and TRBJ2-5, with a tentative D call TRBD1 (5 bases). The length of the CDR3 is 13 residues. CDR1 is DFQATT and CDR2 is SNEGSKA in the germline V gene (reference sequence). V was cut by 5 bases and J by 5 bases, with 15 bases left in between. The CDR3 loop is CSAQGPMGETQYF. CDR3 nucleotide sequence: TGCAGTGCTCAGGGCCCTATGGGGGAGACCCAGTACTTC.

The chain couples TRBV11-2 to TRBJ2-7; 7 bases are a match to TRBD1. Losses at the gene ends were 2 bases for V and 6 bases for J; bases not matched to a gene: 7. The CDR3 is made up of 14 amino acids. Germline V lookup: CDR1 SGHAT, CDR2 FQNNGV. The CDR3 reads CASSLTGAGAEQYF. As DNA, the CDR3 is TGTGCCAGCAGCTTAACAGGGGCCGGGGCCGAGCAGTACTTC.

Turning to this clonotype: It may be a read error: a sequence one base away is much more abundant. The CDR3 region has the DNA TGTGCCAGCAGTTGGGGACGGGCTAATCAGCCCAAGCATTTT. Protein product: CASSWGRANQPKHF. V gene TRBV12-3 or TRBV12-4 combines with J gene TRBJ1-5; D may be TRBD1 (5 bases). This CDR3 comprises 14 residues.

This clonotype showed up just a few times. The V call is TRBV10-2, the J call TRBJ1-6, with D unclear. The germline V and J ends were trimmed by 8 bases and 7 bases, with 21 bases remaining between them. The CDR3 runs 16 residues. Germline V lookup: CDR1 WSHSY, CDR2 SAAADI. This CDR3 is CASARFESRRNSPLHF. DNA of the CDR3: TGCGCCAGCGCCCGTTTCGAGAGCAGGCGCAATTCACCCCTCCACTTT.

As to this clonotype: In this CDR3 the conserved last residue, phenylalanine or tryptophan, is missing, so a read error is likely. The rearrangement links TRBV28 to TRBJ1-6, with a tentative D call TRBD1 (5 bases). The CDR3 is 15 amino acids. CDR1 and CDR2 from the germline V gene are MDHEN and SYDVKM. Trimming left V 4 bases short and J 12 bases short, with 19 bases between. The CDR3 here is CASSSGSSRGEPLHL. For the CDR3, the DNA is TGTGCCAGCAGTTCAGGGTCCAGCCGCGGGGAACCCCTCCACCTT.

A word on this clonotype: In this CDR3 the conserved last residue, phenylalanine or tryptophan, is missing, so a read error is likely. The chain joins TRBV11-2 to TRBJ2-7; perhaps TRBD2 as D (6 bases). Germline assignment: CDR1 SGHAT and CDR2 FQNNGV. This CDR3 is 12 amino acids long. With 8 bases removed from V and 3 bases from J, the gap between germline ends came to 11 bases. The CDR3 sequence: CASGPGGYEQYI. The CDR3 nucleotides read TGTGCCAGCGGTCCCGGGGGCTACGAGCAGTACATC.

At least ten counts were recorded for this clonotype. The chain recombines TRBV12-3 or TRBV12-4 with TRBJ2-7; TRBD1 might be the D (5 bases). The ends were cut back, 2 bases at V and 9 bases at J, with 17 bases in the middle. This CDR3 comprises 14 residues. The CDR3 coding sequence is TGTGCCAGCAGTTTAAGTAAGACAGCAAGCGTGCAGTACTTC. Translated: CASSLSKTASVQYF.

There are many counts of this clonotype. The J gene is TRBJ1-2, the V gene TRBV6-1; tentative D call: TRBD1 (6 bases). V lost 1 base to trimming and J lost 5 bases, with 14 bases between them. Germline assignment: CDR1 MNHNS and CDR2 SASEGT. CDR3 length equals 15 residues. The CDR3 DNA reads as TGTGCCAGCAGTGAAGTGGCAGGGGCCCCTTATGGCTACACCTTC. Translating gives CASSEVAGAPYGYTF.

Concerning this clonotype: The CDR3 does not end in the conserved phenylalanine or tryptophan, so this is likely a read error. The chain joins TRBV11-2 to TRBJ1-6, with TRBD1 matching over 7 bases. Germline CDR1 reads SGHAT; CDR2 reads FQNNGV. CDR3 size: 12 residues. This CDR3 is CASSPGTVELHL. For the CDR3, the DNA is TGTGCTAGCAGCCCCGGGACAGTGGAGCTCCACCTT.

As for this clonotype: One junction end does not reproduce the germline sequence, and a read error may be involved. The V gene is TRBV11-2, the J gene TRBJ2-5, with D possibly matching TRBD2 (5 bases). CDR1 and CDR2 from the germline V gene are SGHAT and FQNNGV. The CDR3 covers 14 residues. CDR3 in amino acids: CANSLGGPIETQYF. The CDR3 DNA reads as TGTGCCAACAGCTTAGGAGGACCAATAGAGACCCAGTACTTC.

In its sample, this clonotype was seen a few times. This may be a read error: a much more frequent sequence differs by one nucleotide. The chain combines TRBV29-1 with TRBJ2-7; D might be TRBD1 (6 bases). V gave up 6 bases and J gave up 2 bases, with 17 bases separating them. Germline CDR1 reads SQVTM; CDR2 reads ANQGSEA. The length of the CDR3 is 14 residues. CDR3 bases: TGCAGCGTCCAGATGCCCGGGACAACCTACGAGCAGTACTTC. This sequence encodes CSVQMPGTTYEQYF.

About this clonotype itself: One junction end disagrees with the germline gene, perhaps due to a read error. This sequence joins TRBV4-2 and TRBJ2-2, with 8 bases matching TRBD1. The CDR3 has 15 residues. Germline lookup yields CDR1 LGHNA and CDR2 YNFKEQ. The CDR3 DNA reads as TGTGTCAGCAACCAAGACAGGGGTGATACCGGGGAGCTGTTTTTT. It translates to CVSNQDRGDTGELFF.

As to this clonotype: This sequence may be a read error, since a much larger clone differs from it by one base. This chain joins TRBV28 and TRBJ2-5; no definite D call. Looked up from germline, CDR1 is MDHEN and CDR2 is SYDVKM. This CDR3 has 12 residues. CDR3 nucleotide sequence: TGTGCCAGCAGTTTCCGTCGGAAGACCCAGTGCTTC. This translates into CASSFRRKTQCF.

Notes on this clonotype: This may stem from a read error, because a much larger clone lies one nucleotide away. The chain employs TRBV29-1 and TRBJ2-2; TRBD2 might be the D (5 bases). This CDR3 is 14 amino acids long. Germline loops: CDR1 SQVTM, CDR2 ANQGSEA. CDR3 amino acids: CSVVSGANNGELFF. The CDR3 bases are TGCAGCGTTGTGAGCGGAGCCAACAACGGGGAGCTGTTTTTT.

This clonotype was recorded a few times. The chain has TRBV2 and TRBJ1-2; D uncertain. CDR3 length: 14 residues. Germline CDR1 reads SNHLY; CDR2 reads FYNNEI. The germline V and J ends were trimmed by 5 bases and 3 bases, with 13 bases remaining between them. The CDR3 here is CASSRRPLDYGYTF. The CDR3 region has the DNA TGTGCCAGCAGTAGGAGGCCTTTGGACTATGGCTACACCTTC. Complete variable domain (other parts from reference TRBV2 and TRBJ1-2): EPEVTQTPSHQVTQMGQEVILRCVPISNHLYFYWYRQILGQKVEFLVSFYNNEISEKSEIFDDQFSVERPDGSNFTLKIRSTKLEDSAMYFCASSRRPLDYGYTFGSGTRLTVV.

As concerns this clonotype: This may stem from a read error, because a much larger clone lies one nucleotide away. The CDR3 ends on some other residue instead of the conserved phenylalanine or tryptophan, so this is likely a read error. This chain links TRBV5-5 with TRBJ2-5; possible D gene TRBD1, 6 bases. The CDR3 spans 17 residues. The germline V and J ends were trimmed by 2 bases and 2 bases, with 19 bases remaining between them. Germline V lookup: CDR1 SGHKS, CDR2 YYEKEE (reference sequence). DNA for the CDR3: TGTGCCAGCAGCTTTTTCCAGGGGTACGCCATGCAAGAGACCCAGTACTCC. This codes for CASSFFQGYAMQETQYS.

On this clonotype itself: A read error may explain this, as a much larger clone is one base away. This rearrangement joins TRBV30 to TRBJ2-1, with 10 bases fitting TRBD2. This CDR3 region has 15 residues. The V gene's germline CDR1 is GTSNPN and CDR2 SVGIG (reference sequence). The CDR3 region has the DNA TGTGCCTGGAGTGTAACTAGCGGGGTCTACTATGAGCAGTTCTTC. Its translation is CAWSVTSGVYYEQFF. Drawing the rest from reference TRBV30 and TRBJ2-1, the complete variable domain is SQTIHQWPATLVQPVGSPLSLECTVEGTSNPNLYWYRQAAGRGLQLLFYSVGIGQISSEVPQNLSASRPQDRQFILSSKKLLLSDSGFYLCAWSVTSGVYYEQFFGPGTRLTVL.

Details on this clonotype: One end of the junction does not line up with germline, which may come from a read error. The rearrangement uses TRBV6-5 and TRBJ2-5, with D hard to call. CDR3 size: 16 residues. In germline, CDR1 is MNHEY, CDR2 SVGAGI. The chain's CDR3 is CASSYYSSKSQETQYF. In DNA form, the CDR3 reads TGTGCCAGCAGTTACTACTCGTCGAAGTCCCAAGAGACTCAGTACTTC.

A word on this clonotype: A junction boundary mismatches the germline segment, possibly from a read error. The chain joins TRBV11-2 to TRBJ1-1; D not resolved. This CDR3 spans 13 amino acids. Germline assignment: CDR1 SGHAT and CDR2 FQNNGV. CDR3 sequence (DNA): TGTGCCAGCAACTTATTTGGGAACTCTGAGGCTTTCTTT. Translation gives CASNLFGNSEAFF.

This clonotype was recorded a few times. The chain combines TRBV11-3 with TRBJ2-1, with a tentative D call TRBD2 (6 bases). V shed 5 bases and J shed 3 bases, with 17 bases lying between them. CDR1 SGHNT and CDR2 YENEEA come from the germline V gene. The CDR3 covers 16 residues. The CDR3 DNA sequence: TGTGCCAGCAGCCTGCAAGCGGGTGCAAGCTACAATGAGCAGTTCTTC. It yields the protein CASSLQAGASYNEQFF.

This clonotype is a singleton in its sample. The chain carries TRBV6-5 and TRBJ2-3; D gene ambiguous. Germline V CDR1 and CDR2: MNHEY, SVGAGI. The CDR3 length is 14 residues. The CDR3 here is CAGSYVSGTDTQYF. CDR3 DNA sequence: TGTGCAGGCAGTTATGTGTCCGGCACAGATACGCAGTATTTT.

This chain uses TRBV7-9 with TRBJ2-5; D is ambiguous. From germline, CDR1 is SEHNR and CDR2 FQNEAQ (reference sequence). The ends were cut back, 8 bases at V and 6 bases at J, with 13 bases in the middle. This CDR3 comprises 12 residues. CDR3 in DNA: TGTGCCAGCGTCTTGGGGATGAAGACCCAGTACTTC. It translates to CASVLGMKTQYF.